This TCR beta chain was identified during a study of vaccination and CD4 T cells after COVID-19. Overall study: Post-COVID specimens were obtained a median 101 days after diagnosis (range 35 to 161). The authors exposed cells to overlapping spike peptides derived from SARS-CoV-2, HCoV-NL63, HCoV-OC43 and HCoV-229E.

Details on this clonotype: Its matching antigen is unknown.

The Oncomine TCR Beta short-read assay was applied to DNA of cultured CD4+ T cells. TCRdb ran MiXCR on the PCR reads and lists one entry per CDR3 protein. This table holds tens of thousands of distinct CDR3 sequences, around 46% found once. The V end lost 6 bases, the J end lost 7 bases, and 19 bases lay between the germline ends. Germline V gives CDR1 MNHEY, CDR2 SVGEGT. The CDR3 has 15 residues. The sample's time point: late sampling 161 to 241 days after vaccination in a few convalescent patients. Treatment defined: 10-day PBMC culture with coronavirus spike peptide pools or control peptides (ViraFEST assay). Spanning March to December 2020, the positive PCR dates came before US Alpha, Beta and Delta variants. Every well contained approximately 2.1 million PBMCs, which were grown with about 10 IU/ml IL-2 and 7.5 to 10 ug/ml peptide pools.

The V and J genes are TRBV6-2 or TRBV6-3 and TRBJ2-1; D unclear. The receptor was derived from a human donor who had recovered from COVID-19. The sample was CD4+ T cells from blood, cultured in vitro, taken about 7 months after SARS-CoV-2 vaccination. The CDR3 DNA follows: TGTGCCAGCAGACCCCTAAGGCGTCGGTGGAATGAGCAGTTCTTC. Translated, it gives CASRPLRRRWNEQFF.